What follows are 5 T cell receptor beta chains derived from one specimen sequenced in a study of blood T cells in healthy people across ages (dated by TCRdb to the mid-2010s). The method behind the library was 5' RACE. A second PCR of roughly 7 to 11 cycles was run with a J-beta primer mix and a sample-barcoded 5' primer. The raw public reads went through TCRdb reprocessing: fastp at Q25, MiXCR clone calling, in-frame beta chains kept. Rows are unified per CDR3 protein, each entry keeping the most common DNA and genes. For this sample the table gives 1.8 million or so distinct CDR3 sequences, of which approximately 40% were detected only once. The leading ten clones occupy approximately 22% of the sample. Specimen: blood. These receptors were taken from a human donor in good health.

This clonotype came up many times. V and J are TRBV20-1 and TRBJ1-2; D is perhaps TRBD1 (6 bases). CDR1 is DFQATT, CDR2 SNEGSKA, per germline (reference sequence). This CDR3 has 13 amino acids. V was clipped by 0 bases and J by 4 bases, with 9 bases between them. The CDR3 nucleotides read TGCAGTGCTAGAGATAGGACAGCCTATGGCTACACCTTC. It specifies CSARDRTAYGYTF.

The V call is TRBV6-2 or TRBV6-3, the J call TRBJ2-3, with TRBD2 identical over 7 bases. V was pared by 4 bases and J by 4 bases, with 5 bases of the junction left unmatched. The CDR3 is made up of 14 amino acids. Germline-derived CDR1 and CDR2 are MNHEY and SVGEGT. CDR3 protein: CASSFGDYSDTQYF. In DNA form, the CDR3 reads TGTGCCAGCAGTTTCGGGGACTACTCAGATACGCAGTATTTT.

The chain combines TRBV4-3 with TRBJ2-1, with 9 bases identical to TRBD2. V dropped 11 bases and J dropped 3; count of bases not matched to a gene: 20. Germline V CDR1 and CDR2: LGHNA, YSLEER. The CDR3 runs 18 residues. CDR3 region: CAAESCDPRGGLYNEQFF. The CDR3 DNA is TGCGCCGCAGAGTCGTGCGACCCGCGGGGGGGCCTCTACAATGAGCAGTTCTTC.

The chain employs TRBV6-5 and TRBJ1-2; 10 bases match TRBD1. With 2 bases clipped from V and 8 bases from J, the junction kept 11 bases outside the gene matches. The CDR3 covers 16 residues. Germline V gene lookup returns CDR1 MNHEY and CDR2 SVGAGI. This CDR3 is CASSYQPSTGGQGYTF. The CDR3 region has the DNA TGTGCCAGCAGTTACCAACCTTCGACAGGGGGCCAGGGCTACACCTTC.

The V and J genes are TRBV6-2 or TRBV6-3 and TRBJ2-6, with D uncertain. This CDR3 has 16 amino acids. Germline V gene sequence: CDR1 MNHEY, CDR2 SVGEGT. Trimming stripped 4 bases from V and 0 bases from J, with 10 bases between. CDR3 region: CASSSILSSGANVLTF. CDR3 sequence (DNA): TGTGCCAGCAGTTCGATTCTCAGCTCTGGGGCCAACGTCCTGACTTTC.